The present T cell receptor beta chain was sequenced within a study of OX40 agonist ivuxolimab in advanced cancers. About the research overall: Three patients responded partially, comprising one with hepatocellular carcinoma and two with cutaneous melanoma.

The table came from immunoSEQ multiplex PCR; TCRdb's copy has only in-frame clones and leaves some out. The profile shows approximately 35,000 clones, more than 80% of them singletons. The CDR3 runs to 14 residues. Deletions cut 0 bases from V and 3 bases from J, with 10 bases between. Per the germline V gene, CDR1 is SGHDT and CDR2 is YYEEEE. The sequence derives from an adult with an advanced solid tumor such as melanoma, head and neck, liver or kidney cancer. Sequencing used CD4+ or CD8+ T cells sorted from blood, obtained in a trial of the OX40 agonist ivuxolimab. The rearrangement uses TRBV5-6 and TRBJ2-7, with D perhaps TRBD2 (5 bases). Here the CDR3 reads CASSLASSRYEQYF. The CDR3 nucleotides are TGTGCCAGCAGCTTGGCTAGCTCTCGCTACGAGCAGTACTTC.